The source of this T cell receptor beta chain is a study of blood T cell repertoires in COVID-19 (dated by TCRdb to 2018 to 2020). Study-wide context: Collaborator samples came from the United States, Italy and Spain and covered acute and convalescent phases of COVID-19. The prospective study material was composed of cDNA or gDNA derived from T cells, B-cell-depleted T cells, or PBMCs. Deeply sampled blood TCRbeta repertoires from subjects exposed to, actively infected with, or recovered from COVID-19 were included in the dataset. The repertoires were released in a freely available public database meant as a resource for research on the immune response to SARS-CoV-2. The samples were drawn from the first 160 participants of the ongoing ImmuneRACE study and from 1,254 subjects provided by 6 global collaborators. Nearly every sample came with metadata listing a de-identified subject ID, COVID-19 status, age in years and sex. HLA class I and class II types, where available, came from metadata supplied by the sample provider rather than from assay-based typing.

Each collaborating institution followed its own protocols to collect whole blood in K2EDTA tubes. For TCRbeta analysis, collaborators shipped samples in one of three forms: frozen whole blood, isolated PBMCs, or DNA extracted from either of those sample types. Broader findings and caveats from the paper: Clinical and demographic metadata were provided uncurated, with the amount varying by source and participant.

As to this clone: Its antigen remains undetermined. No base quality information exists; no much larger clone differs at one position.

The immunoSEQ Assay, a bias-controlled multiplex PCR, was used to amplify TCRbeta CDR3 regions from genomic DNA. The source study handled its data this way. Within the assay, amplification of reference gene primers was used to estimate how many nucleated cells each sample contained. To quantify the absolute abundance of each unique TCRbeta CDR3 rearrangement, sequence reads were collapsed and filtered. For each sample, productive Simpson clonality was calculated by taking the square root of Simpson's diversity index across productive rearrangements. TCRdb took over this immuneACCESS table, retaining in-frame rearrangements with V and J assigned. Such tables are incomplete; in checked studies, under half of the missing clones stem from an unresolved V gene, and the remainder is unexplained. D and trimming were read from the DNA, whereas the V and J calls and clone size are those reported in that table. The sample table shows under 200,000 clones, and approximately 86% are seen once. The ten largest clonotypes hold 2% to 2.5% of the sample.

This TCR derives from a man in his 70s with active or convalescent COVID-19. The sequencing sample was made of peripheral blood.

The encoded CDR3 is CASSPRGRGAQGWEQYF. The DNA reads as follows: TGTGCCAGCAGTCCCCGAGGGCGGGGGGCCCAGGGTTGGGAGCAGTACTTC. The rearrangement joined TRBV2 to TRBJ2-7, with 8 central nucleotides matching TRBD2. Taken from cysteine to phenylalanine, the CDR3 has 17 residues. The retained sequence is limited to the CDR3, 51 bases, with the frame set at the first base. Relative to germline, V is missing 5 bases and J is missing 7 bases, with 19 bases of the junction outside any gene match. The germline V gene yields SNHLY for CDR1 and FYNNEI for CDR2.